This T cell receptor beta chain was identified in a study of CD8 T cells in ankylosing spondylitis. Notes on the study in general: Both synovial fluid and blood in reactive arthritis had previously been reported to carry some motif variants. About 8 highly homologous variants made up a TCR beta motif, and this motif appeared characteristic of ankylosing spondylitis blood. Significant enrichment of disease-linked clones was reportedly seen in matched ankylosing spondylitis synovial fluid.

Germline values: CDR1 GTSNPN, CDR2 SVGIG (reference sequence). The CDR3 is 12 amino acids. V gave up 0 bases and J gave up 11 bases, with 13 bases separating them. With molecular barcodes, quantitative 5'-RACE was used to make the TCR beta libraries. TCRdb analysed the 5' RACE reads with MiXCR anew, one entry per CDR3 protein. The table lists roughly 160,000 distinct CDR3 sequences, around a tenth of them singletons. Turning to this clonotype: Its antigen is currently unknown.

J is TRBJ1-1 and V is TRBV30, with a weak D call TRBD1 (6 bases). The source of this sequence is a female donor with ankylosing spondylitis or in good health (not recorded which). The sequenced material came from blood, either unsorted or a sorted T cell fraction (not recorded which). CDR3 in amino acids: CAWSVTGSGAFF. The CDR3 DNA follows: TGTGCCTGGAGTGTAACAGGGTCTGGGGCTTTCTTT. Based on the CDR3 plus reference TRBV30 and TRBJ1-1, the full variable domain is SQTIHQWPATLVQPVGSPLSLECTVEGTSNPNLYWYRQAAGRGLQLLFYSVGIGQISSEVPQNLSASRPQDRQFILSSKKLLLSDSGFYLCAWSVTGSGAFFGQGTRLTVV.